This T cell receptor (beta chain) was captured by sequencing in a study of control samples from healthy donors and cancer patients. Profiled with immunoSEQ multiplex PCR; TCRdb holds only in-frame clones, not every one. There are 120,000 or so clones in the sample; roughly 87% occur only once, and more than 1.5% lies in the top ten. There are 17 residues in the CDR3. V was shortened by 4 bases and J by 6 bases, with 21 bases between the two germline ends. Germline V lookup: CDR1 SGHVS, CDR2 FNYEAQ. The sample consisted of blood. The TCR sequence derives from a man aged 18-30 years in good health. This chain connects TRBV7-6 to TRBJ1-4, with D hard to call. This chain's CDR3 is CASSWSGKGIPHEKLFF. The CDR3 DNA reads as TGTGCCAGCAGCTGGTCGGGGAAAGGGATACCCCATGAAAAACTGTTTTTT. Full variable domain (outside the CDR3, taken from reference TRBV7-6 and TRBJ1-4): GAGVSQSPRYKVTKRGQDVALRCDPISGHVSLYWYRQALGQGPEFLTYFNYEAQQDKSGLPNDRFSAERPEGSISTLTIQRTEQRDSAMYRCASSWSGKGIPHEKLFFGSGTQLSVL.